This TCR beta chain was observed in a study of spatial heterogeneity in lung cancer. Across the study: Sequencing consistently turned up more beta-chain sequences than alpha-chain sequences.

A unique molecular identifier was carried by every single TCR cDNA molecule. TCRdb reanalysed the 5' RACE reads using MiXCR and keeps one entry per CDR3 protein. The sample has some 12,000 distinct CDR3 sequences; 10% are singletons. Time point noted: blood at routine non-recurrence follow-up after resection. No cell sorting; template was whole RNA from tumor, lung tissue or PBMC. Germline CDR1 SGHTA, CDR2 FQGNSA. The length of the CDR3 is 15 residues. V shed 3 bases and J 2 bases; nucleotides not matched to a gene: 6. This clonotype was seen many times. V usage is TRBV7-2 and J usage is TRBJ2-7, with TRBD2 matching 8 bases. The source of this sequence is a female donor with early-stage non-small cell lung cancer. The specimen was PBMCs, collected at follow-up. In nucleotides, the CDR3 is TGTGCCAGCAGCTTGTCGGGACTAGGGGCCTACGAGCAGTACTTC. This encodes CASSLSGLGAYEQYF.